This T cell receptor beta chain was found in a study of T-cell reconstitution after alpha-beta-depleted transplantation in children. A note on this clonotype: The antigen is undetermined.

Unique molecular identifiers featured in how the TCRbeta library was prepared. TCRdb reanalysed the PCR reads using MiXCR and keeps one entry per CDR3 protein. The sample carries roughly 790,000 distinct CDR3 sequences, 15% to 20% recorded once. Study results and caveats: By one year post-transplant, T-cell counts and diversity largely arose from T cells that were newly produced. Some patients owed their high day-60 TCRbeta diversity to surviving recipient T cells and thymic progenitors. As was reported, about two months after transplant, alpha-beta T cells came from several hundred expanded graft clones.

This CDR3 is built from 17 residues. Trimming took 3 bases from V and 3 from J; bases not matched to a gene: 9. Germline CDR1 MNHEY, CDR2 SVGAGI. This specimen was PBMCs, mostly from graft donor cells, taken 360 days after TCRalphabeta/CD19-depleted stem cell transplant. This chain uses TRBV6-5 with TRBJ1-4, with 8 bases aligning to TRBD1. This sequence originates from a male patient aged 10-17 years who had a stem cell transplant for acute lymphoblastic leukemia, so the T cells may come from the graft donor. The CDR3 is CASSYRTGTGPNEKLFF. The CDR3 coding sequence is TGTGCCAGCAGTTATCGCACCGGGACAGGCCCTAATGAAAAACTGTTTTTT.